What follows are 5 T cell receptor beta chains derived from one specimen sequenced in a study of blood T cells in healthy people across ages. Combining a sample-barcoded 5' primer with a J-beta primer mix, a second PCR ran for roughly 6 to 12 cycles. TCRdb called the 5' RACE reads again in MiXCR, with one record for every CDR3 protein. The data contain roughly 2 million distinct CDR3 sequences, about 50% of them singletons. Sequencing input: blood. The receptor source for this set is a woman in her forties in good health.

The chain employs TRBV6-5 and TRBJ1-2; D gene unclear. This CDR3 has 13 residues. CDR1 is MNHEY and CDR2 is SVGAGI in the germline V gene. Trimming removed 4 bases from V and 7 bases from J, with 13 bases in between. The CDR3 here is CASSLTRVGGYTF. In DNA form, the CDR3 reads TGTGCCAGCAGTTTGACCCGGGTTGGTGGCTACACCTTC.

The gene calls are TRBV20-1 and TRBJ2-3; 11 bases map to TRBD1. Germline assignment: CDR1 DFQATT and CDR2 SNEGSKA (reference sequence). The trim removed 3 bases at V and 4 bases at J, leaving 3 bases unmatched. The CDR3 sequence is 14 residues long. Written as DNA, the CDR3 is TGCAGTGCTAGGGGGGACAGGGGGGCAGATACGCAGTATTTT. This gives the protein CSARGDRGADTQYF.

The chain employs TRBV29-1 and TRBJ2-5; unclear D gene. The last part of the DNA fits TRBJ2-1 better; the J call may be wrong. The length of the CDR3 is 13 residues. Germline V gene lookup returns CDR1 SQVTM and CDR2 ANQGSEA. The CDR3 region has the DNA TGCAGCGCCCTGGACCAGTACCAAGAGACCCAGTTCTTC. Translating gives CSALDQYQETQFF.

The V gene is TRBV20-1, the J gene TRBJ1-2, with 8 bases that match TRBD1. V was pared by 4 bases and J by 8 bases, with 6 bases of the junction left unmatched. CDR3 length equals 12 residues. CDR1 DFQATT and CDR2 SNEGSKA come from the germline V gene (reference sequence). Written as DNA, the CDR3 is TGCAGTGCTATCCGGGACAGGCGGGGCTACACCTTC. Its protein is CSAIRDRRGYTF.

This clonotype showed up just a few times. The chain carries TRBV5-6 and TRBJ2-5, with D possibly TRBD2 on 6 matching bases. Trimming left V 0 bases short and J 5 bases short, with 11 bases between. Per the germline V gene, CDR1 is SGHDT and CDR2 is YYEEEE. This CDR3 is built from 14 residues. CDR3 sequence: CASSLARLAETQYF. DNA of the CDR3: TGTGCCAGCAGCTTGGCCAGGCTAGCGGAGACCCAGTACTTC.